A single sample gave rise to the 27 T cell receptor beta chains below, sequenced in a study of Ad26.COV2.S vaccination and SARS-CoV-2 variants. The method was immunoSEQ multiplex PCR; TCRdb's version includes in-frame clones alone and lacks a portion of them. The sample shows approximately 97,000 clones, around three quarters of them seen only once. The sample in question was peripheral blood, obtained after recovery from COVID-19. The receptors derive from a human donor who had recovered from COVID-19.

A few counts support this clone. The chain links TRBV5-1 to TRBJ2-3; possibly TRBD2 for D (5 bases). Trimming stripped 7 bases from V and 0 bases from J, with 9 bases between. Germline values: CDR1 SGHRS, CDR2 YFSETQ. This CDR3 has 13 amino acids. The CDR3 protein is CASGRTSTDTQYF. DNA of the CDR3: TGCGCCAGCGGCAGGACTAGCACAGATACGCAGTATTTT.

This chain uses TRBV5-4 with TRBJ2-7, with 9 bases aligning to TRBD1. Trimming took 4 bases from V and 6 from J; bases not matched to a gene: 5. The CDR3 is 13 residues long. Germline CDR1 and CDR2: SGHNT and YYREEE (reference sequence). CDR3 protein: CASSGGTGREQYF. The CDR3 DNA follows: TGTGCCAGCAGCGGCGGGACAGGGCGCGAGCAGTACTTC.

The rearrangement links TRBV11-2 to TRBJ1-3, with D unclear. The CDR3 loop spans 16 amino acids. Germline V CDR1 and CDR2: SGHAT, FQNNGV. The V end lost 3 bases, the J end lost 2 bases, and 14 bases lay between the germline ends. The CDR3 loop reads CASSFAKGWAGNTIYF. For the CDR3, the DNA is TGTGCCAGCAGCTTTGCCAAAGGGTGGGCTGGAAACACCATATATTTT.

This rearrangement joins TRBV9 to TRBJ2-7, with D possibly being TRBD2 (7 bases). Trimming stripped 0 bases from V and 1 base from J, with 14 bases between. Germline CDR1 SGDLS, CDR2 YYNGEE. This CDR3 comprises 16 residues. The CDR3 here is CASSVDSRGASYEQYF. DNA of the CDR3: TGTGCCAGCAGCGTAGATAGTCGGGGGGCTTCCTACGAGCAGTACTTC.

The gene calls are TRBV19 and TRBJ1-5, with D possibly TRBD1 on 5 matching bases. Looked up from germline, CDR1 is LNHDA and CDR2 is SQIVND (reference sequence). The length of the CDR3 is 16 residues. Trimming removed 3 bases at V and 3 bases at J, with 15 bases between. The CDR3 spells CASSIIGTGPNQPQHF. CDR3 nucleotide sequence: TGTGCCAGTAGTATCATCGGGACGGGACCCAATCAGCCCCAGCATTTT.

The sample holds a few counts of this clone. This chain connects TRBV14 to TRBJ2-7; TRBD1 matches at 9 bases. Germline V gives CDR1 SGHDN, CDR2 FVKESK. The CDR3 spans 13 residues. Germline trimming cut 1 base from V and 9 bases from J; bases unmatched to any gene: 4. CDR3: CASSQVGQGLQYF. CDR3 nucleotide sequence: TGTGCCAGCAGCCAAGTGGGACAGGGATTGCAGTACTTC. The variable domain in full, with the rest retrieved from reference TRBV14 and TRBJ2-7, is EAGVTQFPSHSVIEKGQTVTLRCDPISGHDNLYWYRRVMGKEIKFLLHFVKESKQDESGMPNNRFLAERTGGTYSTLKVQPAELEDSGVYFCASSQVGQGLQYFGPGTRLTVT.

The gene calls are TRBV6-5 and TRBJ1-6; TRBD1 might be the D (5 bases). The CDR3 is 12 residues long. V gave up 9 bases and J gave up 8 bases, with 11 bases separating them. The germline gives CDR1 MNHEY, CDR2 SVGAGI. This CDR3 is CASRQGDSPLHF. The CDR3 DNA is TGTGCCAGTCGTCAGGGTGATTCACCCCTCCACTTT.

This clone occurred many times. The chain uses TRBV6-5 and TRBJ1-3, with a tentative D call TRBD1 (5 bases). V was pared by 8 bases and J by 0 bases, with 11 bases between. The CDR3 runs 14 residues. CDR1 and CDR2 (germline): MNHEY, SVGAGI. The CDR3 is CASSPTVSGNTIYF. The CDR3 DNA is TGTGCCAGCTCCCCGACAGTCTCTGGAAACACCATATATTTT.

J is TRBJ1-1 and V is TRBV7-9; unclear D gene. Per germline, CDR1 SEHNR and CDR2 FQNEAQ (reference sequence). This CDR3 contains 14 residues. V shed 5 bases and J shed 7 bases, with 17 bases lying between them. The CDR3 loop is CASSPNGVRGEAFF. The CDR3 DNA reads as TGTGCCAGCAGCCCTAACGGGGTCCGGGGTGAAGCTTTCTTT. The full variable domain, rest sourced from reference TRBV7-9 and TRBJ1-1, is DTGVSQNPRHKITKRGQNVTFRCDPISEHNRLYWYRQTLGQGPEFLTYFQNEAQLEKSRLLSDRFSAERPKGSFSTLEIQRTEQGDSAMYLCASSPNGVRGEAFFGQGTRLTVV.

The V gene is TRBV9, the J gene TRBJ2-2; 8 bases align to TRBD1. This CDR3 is built from 15 residues. With V trimmed by 4 bases and J by 3 bases, 5 bases remained unmatched. The germline V gene has CDR1 SGDLS and CDR2 YYNGEE. Here the CDR3 reads CASSLTGGDTGELFF. The CDR3 nucleotides read TGTGCCAGCAGCTTAACAGGGGGTGACACCGGGGAGCTGTTTTTT. Full variable domain (rest looked up from reference TRBV9 and TRBJ2-2): DSGVTQTPKHLITATGQRVTLRCSPRSGDLSVYWYQQSLDQGLQFLIQYYNGEERAKGNILERFSAQQFPDLHSELNLSSLELGDSALYFCASSLTGGDTGELFFGEGSRLTVL.

There are a few counts of this clone. V gene TRBV5-1 combines with J gene TRBJ1-1; 8 bases align to TRBD1. V gave up 4 bases and J gave up 1 base; unmatched junction bases: 6. The germline gives CDR1 SGHRS, CDR2 YFSETQ. The CDR3 sequence is 15 residues long. In DNA form, the CDR3 reads TGCGCCAGCAGCAGGACAGGGCCCCCGAACACTGAAGCTTTCTTT. The encoded protein is CASSRTGPPNTEAFF.

This chain joins TRBV5-3 and TRBJ1-5; the D is unclear. TRBV5-3 belongs to the ORF category, with a function that is uncertain. The CDR3 sequence is 15 residues long. V was shortened by 4 bases and J by 5 bases, with 16 bases between the two germline ends. The CDR3 spells CARSPKEQDYQPQHF. CDR3 in DNA: TGTGCCAGAAGCCCGAAAGAGCAAGACTATCAGCCCCAGCATTTT.

The genes are TRBV6-5 and TRBJ2-7, with D perhaps TRBD1 (6 bases). The CDR3 extends over 13 amino acids. CDR1 MNHEY and CDR2 SVGAGI come from the germline V gene. Trimming left V 6 bases short and J 3 bases short, with 12 bases between. CDR3 sequence (DNA): TGTGCCAGCAGCCTAACAGGGTTCTACGAGCAGTACTTC. Translating it yields CASSLTGFYEQYF.

This clone has more than one count but fewer than ten. The chain joins TRBV5-4 to TRBJ2-7; TRBD2 matches at 9 bases. Trimming at V came to 4 bases and at J to 5 bases, leaving 19 bases not matched to a gene. The germline V gene has CDR1 SGHNT and CDR2 YYREEE (reference sequence). This CDR3 is built from 18 residues. The CDR3 DNA sequence: TGTGCCAGCAGCGTCGGGAGTGGTAGCGGGGGCCTGGATCACGAGCAGTACTTC. This translates into CASSVGSGSGGLDHEQYF.

J is TRBJ2-2 and V is TRBV5-4, with TRBD2 matching over 8 bases. The CDR3 spans 14 residues. Germline values: CDR1 SGHNT, CDR2 YYREEE (reference sequence). With 4 bases clipped from V and 5 bases from J, the junction kept 4 bases outside the gene matches. CDR3 sequence reads: CASSPGLATGELFF. The CDR3 DNA is TGTGCCAGCAGCCCAGGACTAGCAACCGGGGAGCTGTTTTTT.

The gene calls are TRBV29-1 and TRBJ1-4; tentative D call: TRBD1 (5 bases). The CDR3 has 13 residues. V was clipped by 4 bases and J by 8 bases, with 14 bases between them. The germline V gene has CDR1 SQVTM and CDR2 ANQGSEA. The CDR3 coding sequence is TGCAGCGTTGGGGGGACTGAAGGGGAAAAACTGTTTTTT. It encodes CSVGGTEGEKLFF.

As concerns this clone: The junction departs from germline at one end; a sequencing error may be responsible. The chain is built from TRBV29-1 and TRBJ1-2, with 10 positions matching TRBD1. The CDR3 consists of 8 residues. Germline CDR1 reads SQVTM; CDR2 reads ANQGSEA. This chain's CDR3 is CSGGTGVF. CDR3 coding DNA: TGCAGCGGGGGGACAGGGGTCTTC.

As DNA, the CDR3 is TGTGCCAGCAGCCAAGCGTACGGACAGGGGAGCTCCTATAATTCACCCCTCCACTTT. Translating gives CASSQAYGQGSSYNSPLHF. The J gene is TRBJ1-6, the V gene TRBV3-1 (or the pseudogene TRBV3-2); TRBD1 matches at 9 bases. V lost 1 base to trimming and J lost 0 bases; unmatched junction nucleotides: 7. CDR3 length: 19 amino acids. Germline values: CDR1 LGHDT, CDR2 YNNKEL (reference sequence).

CDR3 in DNA: TGTGCCATCGCGGGGCAGAACACTGAAGCTTTCTTT. Amino acids: CAIAGQNTEAFF. The chain joins TRBV10-3 to TRBJ1-1; D possibly corresponds to TRBD1 (5 bases). Germline values: CDR1 ENHRY, CDR2 SYGVKD. With 8 bases removed from V and 1 base from J, the gap between germline ends came to 8 bases. The CDR3 is 12 residues long.

The gene calls are TRBV10-3 and TRBJ2-3; 7 nucleotides line up with TRBD1. There are 15 residues in the CDR3. The trim removed 0 bases at V and 4 bases at J, leaving 4 bases unmatched. CDR1 and CDR2 from the germline V gene are ENHRY and SYGVKD. CDR3 sequence reads: CAISESTGAADTQYF. CDR3 DNA sequence: TGTGCCATCAGTGAGTCTACAGGGGCGGCAGATACGCAGTATTTT.

V and J are TRBV7-9 and TRBJ1-4; the D is unclear. The CDR3 is made up of 16 amino acids. With 5 bases removed from V and 8 bases from J, the gap between germline ends came to 21 bases. CDR1 and CDR2 from the germline V gene are SEHNR and FQNEAQ (reference sequence). For the CDR3, the DNA is TGTGCCAGCAGCCCTACACGGGCAACCAAAACCGAAAAACTGTTTTTT. Its translation is CASSPTRATKTEKLFF.

CDR3 region: CASSLEDFGAFF. CDR3 coding DNA: TGTGCCAGCAGTCTGGAAGATTTTGGAGCTTTCTTT. The gene calls are TRBV28 and TRBJ1-1; unclear D gene. The V end lost 5 bases, the J end lost 10 bases, and 14 bases lay between the germline ends. The CDR3 sequence is 12 residues long. Germline CDR1 is MDHEN and CDR2 is SYDVKM.

V usage is TRBV5-6 and J usage is TRBJ1-2; 10 bases line up with TRBD1. After removal of 3 bases from V and 2 bases from J, the junction contained 4 bases not matched to a gene. The CDR3 contains 15 residues. CDR1 is SGHDT, CDR2 YYEEEE, per germline. CDR3: CASSSRQGANYGYTF. In nucleotides, the CDR3 is TGTGCCAGCAGCTCGCGACAGGGGGCAAACTATGGCTACACCTTC.

The chain joins TRBV24-1 to TRBJ2-7; either TRBD1 or TRBD2 may supply D (6 bases each). This CDR3 is 15 amino acids long. Germline CDR1 is KGHDR and CDR2 is SFDVKD. V was clipped by 4 bases and J by 4 bases, with 16 bases between them. As DNA, the CDR3 is TGTGCCACCAGTGAGGGGGGCGTAGGGGGGTACGAGCAGTACTTC. Translation gives CATSEGGVGGYEQYF.

V usage is TRBV7-2 and J usage is TRBJ2-1; weak D call: TRBD1 (5 bases). The CDR3 has 15 amino acids. The ends were cut back, 0 bases at V and 8 bases at J, with 14 bases in the middle. CDR1 and CDR2 from the germline V gene are SGHTA and FQGNSA. In DNA, the CDR3 is TGTGCCAGCAGCTTAGCGGGTAGGGGATTACATGAGCAGTTCTTC. The encoded protein is CASSLAGRGLHEQFF.

This chain connects TRBV13 to TRBJ2-1; TRBD1 agrees at 7 bases. Germline V gene data show CDR1 as PRHDT and CDR2 as FYEKMQ (reference sequence). There are 16 residues in the CDR3. Unmatched junction bases numbered 13, after V lost 5 bases and J lost 6 bases. This CDR3 is CASSPQGYGRFNEQFF. The CDR3 DNA reads as TGTGCCAGCAGCCCACAGGGGTATGGCAGATTCAATGAGCAGTTCTTC.

V is TRBV3-1 (or the pseudogene TRBV3-2) and J is TRBJ1-2, with 7 nucleotides matching TRBD1. Per the germline V gene, CDR1 is LGHDT and CDR2 is YNNKEL (reference sequence). The junction had 3 bases not matched to a gene; V was cut back by 1 base and J by 7 bases. This CDR3 contains 13 residues. The DNA for the CDR3 is TGTGCCAGCAGCCAAGGATACAGGGGTGGCTACACCTTC. Protein product: CASSQGYRGGYTF.